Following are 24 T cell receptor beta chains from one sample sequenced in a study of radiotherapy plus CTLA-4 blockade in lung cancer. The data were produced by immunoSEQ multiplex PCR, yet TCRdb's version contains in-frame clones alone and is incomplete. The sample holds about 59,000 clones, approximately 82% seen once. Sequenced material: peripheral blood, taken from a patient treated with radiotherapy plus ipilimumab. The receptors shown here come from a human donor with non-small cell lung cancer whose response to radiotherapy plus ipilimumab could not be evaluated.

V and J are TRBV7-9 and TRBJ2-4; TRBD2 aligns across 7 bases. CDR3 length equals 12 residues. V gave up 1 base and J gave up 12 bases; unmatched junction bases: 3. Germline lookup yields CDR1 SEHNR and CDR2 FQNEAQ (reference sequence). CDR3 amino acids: CASSLGQRGQYF. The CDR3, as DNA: TGTGCCAGCAGCTTAGGGCAGCGGGGTCAGTACTTC. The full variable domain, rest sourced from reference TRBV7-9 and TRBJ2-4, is DTGVSQNPRHKITKRGQNVTFRCDPISEHNRLYWYRQTLGQGPEFLTYFQNEAQLEKSRLLSDRFSAERPKGSFSTLEIQRTEQGDSAMYLCASSLGQRGQYFGAGTRLSVL.

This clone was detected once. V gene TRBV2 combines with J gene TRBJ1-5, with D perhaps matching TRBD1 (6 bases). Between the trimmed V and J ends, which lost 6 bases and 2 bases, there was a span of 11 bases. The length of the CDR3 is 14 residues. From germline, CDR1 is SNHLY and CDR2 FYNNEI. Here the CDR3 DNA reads TGTGCCAGCAGCGCCAACAGGGGCAATCAGCCCCAGCATTTT. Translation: CASSANRGNQPQHF.

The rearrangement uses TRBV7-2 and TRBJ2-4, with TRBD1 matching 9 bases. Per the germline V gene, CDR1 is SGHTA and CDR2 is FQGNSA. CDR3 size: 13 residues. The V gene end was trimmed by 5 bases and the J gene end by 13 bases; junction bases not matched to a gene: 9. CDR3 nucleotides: TGTGCCAGCAGCGCTAAGGGACAGGGCGGACAGTACTTC. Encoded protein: CASSAKGQGGQYF.

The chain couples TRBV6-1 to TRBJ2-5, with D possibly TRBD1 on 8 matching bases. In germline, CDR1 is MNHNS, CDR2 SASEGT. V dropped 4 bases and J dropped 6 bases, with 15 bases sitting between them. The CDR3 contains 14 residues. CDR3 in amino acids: CASSGTGRAKTQYF. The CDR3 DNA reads TGTGCCAGCAGTGGGACAGGGAGGGCGAAGACCCAGTACTTC.

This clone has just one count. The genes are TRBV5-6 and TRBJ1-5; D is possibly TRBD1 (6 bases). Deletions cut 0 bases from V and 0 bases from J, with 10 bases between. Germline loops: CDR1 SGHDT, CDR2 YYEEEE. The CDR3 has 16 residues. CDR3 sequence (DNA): TGTGCCAGCAGCTTGGGGGGGGGCTATAGCAATCAGCCCCAGCATTTT. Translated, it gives CASSLGGGYSNQPQHF.

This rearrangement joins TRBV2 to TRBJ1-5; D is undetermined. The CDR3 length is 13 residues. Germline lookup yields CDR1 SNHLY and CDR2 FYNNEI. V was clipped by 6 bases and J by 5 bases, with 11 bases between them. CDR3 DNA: TGTGCCAGCAGCGGAGGGATTTATCAGCCCCAGCATTTT. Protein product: CASSGGIYQPQHF. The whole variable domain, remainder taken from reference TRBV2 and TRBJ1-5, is EPEVTQTPSHQVTQMGQEVILRCVPISNHLYFYWYRQILGQKVEFLVSFYNNEISEKSEIFDDQFSVERPDGSNFTLKIRSTKLEDSAMYFCASSGGIYQPQHFGDGTRLSIL.

Here the CDR3 reads CASSQLGLAAYNEQFF. CDR3 nucleotides: TGCGCCAGCAGCCAACTCGGACTAGCTGCCTACAATGAGCAGTTCTTC. The V and J genes are TRBV4-1 and TRBJ2-1; the match to TRBD2 covers 8 bases. Germline CDR1 is MGHRA and CDR2 is YSYEKL. The CDR3 runs to 16 residues. J was trimmed by 2 bases and V by 2 bases; bases with no gene match: 5.

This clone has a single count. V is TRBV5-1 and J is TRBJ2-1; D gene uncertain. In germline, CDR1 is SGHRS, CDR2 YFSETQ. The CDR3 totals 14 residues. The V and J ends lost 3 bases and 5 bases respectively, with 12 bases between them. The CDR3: CASSSGQLDNEQFF. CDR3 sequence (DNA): TGCGCCAGCAGCTCAGGTCAACTTGACAATGAGCAGTTCTTC. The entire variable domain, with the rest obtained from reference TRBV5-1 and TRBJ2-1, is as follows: KAGVTQTPRYLIKTRGQQVTLSCSPISGHRSVSWYQQTPGQGLQFLFEYFSETQRNKGNFPGRFSGRQFSNSRSEMNVSTLELGDSALYLCASSSGQLDNEQFFGPGTRLTVL.

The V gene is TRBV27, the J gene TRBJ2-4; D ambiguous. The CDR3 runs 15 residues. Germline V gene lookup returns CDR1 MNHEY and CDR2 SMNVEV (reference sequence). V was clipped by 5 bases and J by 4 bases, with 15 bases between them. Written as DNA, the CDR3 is TGTGCCAGCAGTCCCGGAGAGACTCTGAAAAACATTCAGTACTTC. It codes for CASSPGETLKNIQYF.

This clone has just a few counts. CDR3 residues: CASSPRTGDTEAFF. In nucleotides, the CDR3 is TGTGCCAGCAGCCCCAGGACAGGGGACACTGAAGCTTTCTTT. The chain is built from TRBV5-4 and TRBJ1-1; TRBD1 matches at 9 bases. This CDR3 has 14 amino acids. Per the germline V gene, CDR1 is SGHNT and CDR2 is YYREEE (reference sequence). After removal of 4 bases from V and 3 bases from J, the junction contained 4 bases not matched to a gene.

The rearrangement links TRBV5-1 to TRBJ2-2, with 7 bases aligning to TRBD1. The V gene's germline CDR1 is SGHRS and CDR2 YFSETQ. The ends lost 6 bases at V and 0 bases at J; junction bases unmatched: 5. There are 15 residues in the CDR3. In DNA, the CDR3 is TGCGCCAGCATTCCGGGACAGTCGAACACCGGGGAGCTGTTTTTT. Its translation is CASIPGQSNTGELFF.

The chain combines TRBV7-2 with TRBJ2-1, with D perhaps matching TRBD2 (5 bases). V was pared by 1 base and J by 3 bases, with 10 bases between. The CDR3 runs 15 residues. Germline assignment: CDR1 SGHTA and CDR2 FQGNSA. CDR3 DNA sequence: TGTGCCAGCAGCTTAGGAGGGTCTGACTACAATGAGCAGTTCTTC. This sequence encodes CASSLGGSDYNEQFF.

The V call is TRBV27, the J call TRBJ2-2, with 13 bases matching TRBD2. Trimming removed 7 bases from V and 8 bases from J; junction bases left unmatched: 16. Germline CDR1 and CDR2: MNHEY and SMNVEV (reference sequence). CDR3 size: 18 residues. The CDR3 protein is CASTRELRLAGGGGELFF. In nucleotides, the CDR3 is TGTGCCAGCACCCGAGAACTTAGACTAGCGGGAGGAGGGGGGGAGCTGTTTTTT.

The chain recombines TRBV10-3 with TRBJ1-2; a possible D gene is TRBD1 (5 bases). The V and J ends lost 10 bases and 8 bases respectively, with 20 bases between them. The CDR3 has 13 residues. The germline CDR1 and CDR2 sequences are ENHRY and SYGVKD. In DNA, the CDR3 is TGTGCCACCGGCGGGAACCTTGAGGGGGGCTACACCTTC. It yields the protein CATGGNLEGGYTF.

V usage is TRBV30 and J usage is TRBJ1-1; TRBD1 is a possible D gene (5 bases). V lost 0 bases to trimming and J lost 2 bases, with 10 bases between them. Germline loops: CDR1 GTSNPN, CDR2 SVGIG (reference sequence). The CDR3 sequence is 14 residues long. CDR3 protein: CAWSVQAVNTEAFF. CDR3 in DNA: TGTGCCTGGAGTGTACAGGCGGTTAACACTGAAGCTTTCTTT.

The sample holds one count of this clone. CDR3 bases: TGTGCCAGCAGCCCCACTAGCGGGACCTACAATGAGCAGTTCTTC. This translates into CASSPTSGTYNEQFF. This rearrangement joins TRBV7-7 to TRBJ2-1, with TRBD2 matching over 10 bases. The CDR3 sequence is 15 residues long. After removal of 5 bases from V and 2 bases from J, the junction contained 3 bases not matched to a gene. CDR1 SSHAT and CDR2 FNYEAQ come from the germline V gene (reference sequence). Drawing the rest from reference TRBV7-7 and TRBJ2-1, the complete variable domain is GAGVSQSPRYKVTKRGQDVTLRCDPISSHATLYWYQQALGQGPEFLTYFNYEAQPDKSGLPSDRFSAERPEGSISTLTIQRTEQRDSAMYRCASSPTSGTYNEQFFGPGTRLTVL.

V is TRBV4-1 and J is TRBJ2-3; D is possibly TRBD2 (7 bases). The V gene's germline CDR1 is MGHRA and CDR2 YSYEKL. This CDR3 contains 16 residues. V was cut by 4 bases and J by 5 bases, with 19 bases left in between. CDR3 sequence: CASSLSGGGLVDTQYF. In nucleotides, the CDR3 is TGCGCCAGCAGCCTAAGTGGGGGGGGGCTGGTAGATACGCAGTATTTT.

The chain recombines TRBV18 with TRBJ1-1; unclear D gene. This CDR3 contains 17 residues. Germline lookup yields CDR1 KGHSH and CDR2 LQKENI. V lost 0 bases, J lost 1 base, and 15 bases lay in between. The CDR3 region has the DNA TGTGCCAGCTCACCACCCGGGATTCTCGGCCAGAACACTGAAGCTTTCTTT. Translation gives CASSPPGILGQNTEAFF.

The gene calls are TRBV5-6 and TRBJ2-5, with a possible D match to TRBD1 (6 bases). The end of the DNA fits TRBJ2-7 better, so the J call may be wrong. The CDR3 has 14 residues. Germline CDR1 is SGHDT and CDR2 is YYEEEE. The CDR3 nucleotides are TGTGCCAGCAGCCTCAAGGGGGTCGATTACGAGCAGTACTTC. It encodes CASSLKGVDYEQYF.

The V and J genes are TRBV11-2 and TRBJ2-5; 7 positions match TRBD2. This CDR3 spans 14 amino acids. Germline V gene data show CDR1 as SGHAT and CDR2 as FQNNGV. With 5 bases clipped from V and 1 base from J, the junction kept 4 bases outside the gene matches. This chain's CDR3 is CASSRGVAQETQYF. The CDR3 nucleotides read TGTGCCAGCAGCCGGGGGGTGGCCCAAGAGACCCAGTACTTC.

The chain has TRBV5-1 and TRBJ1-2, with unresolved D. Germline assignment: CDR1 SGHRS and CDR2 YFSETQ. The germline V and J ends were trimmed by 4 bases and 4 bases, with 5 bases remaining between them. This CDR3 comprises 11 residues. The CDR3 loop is CASSEGYGYTF. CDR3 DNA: TGCGCCAGCAGCGAGGGCTATGGCTACACCTTC.

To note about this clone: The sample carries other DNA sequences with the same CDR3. In DNA, the CDR3 is TGTGCCAGCAGCGTAGGGGGAGGGGGCTCCTACGAGCAGTACTTC. This gives the protein CASSVGGGGSYEQYF. V gene TRBV9 combines with J gene TRBJ2-7, with D possibly TRBD2 on 7 matching bases. The V gene's germline CDR1 is SGDLS and CDR2 YYNGEE. The CDR3 has 15 amino acids. Trimming shortened V by 0 bases and J by 0 bases, and 10 bases separated the two germline ends.

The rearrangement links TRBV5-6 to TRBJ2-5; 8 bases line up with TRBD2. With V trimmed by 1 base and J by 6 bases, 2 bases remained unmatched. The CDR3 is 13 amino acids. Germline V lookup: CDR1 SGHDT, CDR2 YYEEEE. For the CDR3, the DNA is TGTGCCAGCAGCTTGACTAGCGGTCAGACCCAGTACTTC. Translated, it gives CASSLTSGQTQYF. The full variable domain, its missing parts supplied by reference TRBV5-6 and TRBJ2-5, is DAGVTQSPTHLIKTRGQQVTLRCSPKSGHDTVSWYQQALGQGPQFIFQYYEEEERQRGNFPDRFSGHQFPNYSSELNVNALLLGDSALYLCASSLTSGQTQYFGPGTRLLVL.

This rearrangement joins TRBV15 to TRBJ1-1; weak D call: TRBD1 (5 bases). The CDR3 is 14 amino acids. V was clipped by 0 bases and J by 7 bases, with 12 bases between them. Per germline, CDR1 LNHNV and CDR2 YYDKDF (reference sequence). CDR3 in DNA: TGTGCCACCAGCAGAGACAGGGAGGTCGGTGAAGCTTTCTTT. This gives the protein CATSRDREVGEAFF.